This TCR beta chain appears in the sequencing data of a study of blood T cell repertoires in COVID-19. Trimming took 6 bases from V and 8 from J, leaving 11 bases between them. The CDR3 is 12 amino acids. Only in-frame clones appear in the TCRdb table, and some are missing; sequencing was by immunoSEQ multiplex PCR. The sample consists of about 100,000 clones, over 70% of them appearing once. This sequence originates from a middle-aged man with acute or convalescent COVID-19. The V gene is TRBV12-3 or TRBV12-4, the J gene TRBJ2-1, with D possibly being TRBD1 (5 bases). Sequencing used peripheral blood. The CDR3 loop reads CASRTQGYEQFF. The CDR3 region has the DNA TGTGCCAGCAGGACCCAGGGCTATGAGCAGTTCTTC.